These 16 T cell receptor beta chains were all obtained from the same sample, sequenced in a study of cytomegalovirus exposure and HLA in healthy donors. Clones were read by immunoSEQ multiplex PCR, and TCRdb kept only the in-frame ones, dropping some. The table shows 150,000 to 200,000 clones, with more than 70% occurring only once. Sequences were obtained from PBMCs. These receptors were collected from a woman aged 18 to 35 in good health and CMV-seronegative.

The rearrangement joins TRBV14 to TRBJ2-7; 7 bases are a match to TRBD2. The germline CDR1 and CDR2 sequences are SGHDN and FVKESK. CDR3 length: 15 residues. With V trimmed by 4 bases and J by 1 base, 7 bases remained unmatched. CDR3 DNA: TGTGCCAGCAGCCCTAGACTAGCAATATCCTACGAGCAGTACTTC. This gives the protein CASSPRLAISYEQYF.

This clone was observed a single time. CDR3 protein: CASSLTPFASGRVRDTQYF. The CDR3, as DNA: TGTGCCAGCAGTTTAACCCCCTTTGCTAGCGGGAGGGTTCGGGATACGCAGTATTTT. This chain uses TRBV27 with TRBJ2-3; 12 bases map to TRBD2. The CDR3 runs to 19 residues. Trimming took 2 bases from V and 6 from J; bases not matched to a gene: 15. Looked up from germline, CDR1 is MNHEY and CDR2 is SMNVEV (reference sequence).

This rearrangement joins TRBV4-2 to TRBJ1-2; 11 bases map to TRBD1. V shed 0 bases and J 4 bases; nucleotides not matched to a gene: 4. CDR1 and CDR2 (germline): LGHNA, YNFKEQ. This CDR3 comprises 16 residues. The CDR3 DNA is TGTGCCAGCAGCCAAGAACGGGGACAGGGGGTCTATGGCTACACCTTC. It codes for CASSQERGQGVYGYTF.

This sequence joins TRBV28 and TRBJ1-5, with TRBD1 matching 8 bases. V was pared by 5 bases and J by 4 bases, with 10 bases of the junction left unmatched. The germline CDR1 and CDR2 sequences are MDHEN and SYDVKM. The CDR3 is 16 residues long. The CDR3 region is CASSLRGRGLNQPQHF. The CDR3 nucleotides are TGTGCCAGCAGTCTTCGGGGCAGGGGGCTGAATCAGCCCCAGCATTTT.

This chain joins TRBV2 and TRBJ2-7; D is perhaps TRBD2 (5 bases). Germline assignment: CDR1 SNHLY and CDR2 FYNNEI. The V and J ends lost 5 bases and 1 base respectively, with 12 bases between them. This CDR3 comprises 14 residues. The CDR3 coding sequence is TGTGCCAGCAGTCTACTAGAGAATTCCTACGAGCAGTACTTC. It codes for CASSLLENSYEQYF.

The rearrangement joins TRBV29-1 to TRBJ2-3, with D maybe TRBD1 (5 bases). Trimming cost V 7 bases and J 3 bases, with 14 bases left between them. There are 13 residues in the CDR3. Per the germline V gene, CDR1 is SQVTM and CDR2 is ANQGSEA. The CDR3 protein is CSALKAGTDTQYF. The CDR3 DNA is TGCAGCGCCTTGAAGGCAGGGACAGATACGCAGTATTTT.

The chain links TRBV4-1 to TRBJ2-7, with a weak D call TRBD2 (5 bases). Germline V gene sequence: CDR1 MGHRA, CDR2 YSYEKL. The CDR3 contains 13 residues. V lost 0 bases and J lost 4, with 7 bases in between. Written as DNA, the CDR3 is TGCGCCAGCAGCCAAGAACTAGTTTACGAGCAGTACTTC. This codes for CASSQELVYEQYF.

This clone showed up just a few times. The chain carries TRBV7-8 and TRBJ1-2; no definite D call. The CDR3 loop spans 15 amino acids. Per germline, CDR1 SGHVS and CDR2 FQNEAQ. Trimming took 5 bases from V and 4 from J, leaving 17 bases between them. The CDR3 bases are TGTGCCAGCAGCACCGGACGGACTTCTGGCTATGGCTACACCTTC. Amino acids: CASSTGRTSGYGYTF.

The rearrangement links TRBV10-3 to TRBJ2-4, with 8 bases matching TRBD2. Trimming cost V 2 bases and J 3 bases; bases outside gene matches: 6. Germline values: CDR1 ENHRY, CDR2 SYGVKD. The CDR3 covers 16 residues. The CDR3 DNA sequence: TGTGCCATCAGTGAGGGTAGCGGGATTCACAAAAACATTCAGTACTTC. Translation: CAISEGSGIHKNIQYF.

The gene calls are TRBV18 and TRBJ1-1; D is uncertain. Germline loops: CDR1 KGHSH, CDR2 LQKENI. The CDR3 spans 13 residues. V lost 3 bases to trimming and J lost 3 bases, with 8 bases between them. CDR3 region: CASSPRADTEAFF. CDR3 DNA sequence: TGTGCCAGCTCACCCCGCGCGGACACTGAAGCTTTCTTT.

Of note for this clone: This CDR3 fails to terminate in the conserved phenylalanine or tryptophan, so it likely reflects a read error. It is unclear where the CDR3 begins or ends on the DNA, so no DNA is shown, and the CDR3 is as TCRdb lists it. The genes are TRBV6-6 and TRBJ1-5. Both ends counted, the CDR3 spans 14 residues. Germline V gene sequence: CDR1 MNHNY, CDR2 SVGAGI (reference sequence). The CDR3 loop reads CASSYSNLTPLMII.

The chain is built from TRBV5-6 and TRBJ2-1; TRBD2 matches 7 bases. CDR1 and CDR2 from the germline V gene are SGHDT and YYEEEE. Losses at the gene ends were 10 bases for V and 0 bases for J; bases not matched to a gene: 10. The CDR3 has 15 residues. In nucleotides, the CDR3 is TGTGCCTTCTGGGGTGGCGGGAGCTCCTACAATGAGCAGTTCTTC. Translated: CAFWGGGSSYNEQFF.

V gene TRBV19 combines with J gene TRBJ2-1; the D is unclear. This CDR3 has 16 amino acids. Germline lookup yields CDR1 LNHDA and CDR2 SQIVND (reference sequence). V lost 1 base and J 0 bases, leaving 10 bases between the germline ends. In DNA, the CDR3 is TGTGCCAGTAGTATAGTTGGCTACAGCTCCTACAATGAGCAGTTCTTC. This codes for CASSIVGYSSYNEQFF.

Comment on this clone: The same CDR3 arises from other DNA sequences in this sample as well. The V gene is TRBV6-4, the J gene TRBJ2-3, with 9 positions matching TRBD2. CDR3 length: 14 amino acids. Germline V gives CDR1 MRHNA, CDR2 SNTAGT. Trimming cost V 4 bases and J 1 base; bases outside gene matches: 0. In DNA form, the CDR3 reads TGTGCCAGCAGTGGGACTAGCGGCACAGATACGCAGTATTTT. It specifies CASSGTSGTDTQYF.

The chain employs TRBV4-1 and TRBJ1-1; D unresolved. The CDR3 contains 15 residues. Germline V CDR1 and CDR2: MGHRA, YSYEKL. Trimming shortened V by 4 bases and J by 1 base, and 13 bases separated the two germline ends. The CDR3 protein is CASSLITAGNTEAFF. The CDR3 DNA reads TGCGCCAGCAGCCTAATAACGGCAGGGAACACTGAAGCTTTCTTT.

This chain joins TRBV4-2 and TRBJ1-1; 7 nucleotides agree with TRBD1. The germline CDR1 and CDR2 sequences are LGHNA and YNFKEQ. Germline trimming cut 2 bases from V and 8 bases from J; bases unmatched to any gene: 11. The CDR3 has 15 amino acids. Written as DNA, the CDR3 is TGTGCCAGCAGCCAATCCATCGAGGGGGCGACAGAAGCTTTCTTT. Encoded protein: CASSQSIEGATEAFF.